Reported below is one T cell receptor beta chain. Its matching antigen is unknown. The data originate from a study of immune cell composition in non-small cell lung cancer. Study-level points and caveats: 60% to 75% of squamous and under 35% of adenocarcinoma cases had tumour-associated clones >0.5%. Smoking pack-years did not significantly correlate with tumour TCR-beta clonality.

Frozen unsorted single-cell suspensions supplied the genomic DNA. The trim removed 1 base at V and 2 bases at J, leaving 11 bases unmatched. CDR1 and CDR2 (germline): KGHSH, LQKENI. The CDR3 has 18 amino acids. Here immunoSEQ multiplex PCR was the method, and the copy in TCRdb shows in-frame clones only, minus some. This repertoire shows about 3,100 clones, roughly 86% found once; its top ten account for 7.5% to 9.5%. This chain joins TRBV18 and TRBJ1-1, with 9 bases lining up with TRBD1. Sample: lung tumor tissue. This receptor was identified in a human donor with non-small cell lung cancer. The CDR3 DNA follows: TGTGCCAGCTCACCACTCGGACAGGGGACGGTTACTAACACTGAAGCTTTCTTT. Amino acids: CASSPLGQGTVTNTEAFF.